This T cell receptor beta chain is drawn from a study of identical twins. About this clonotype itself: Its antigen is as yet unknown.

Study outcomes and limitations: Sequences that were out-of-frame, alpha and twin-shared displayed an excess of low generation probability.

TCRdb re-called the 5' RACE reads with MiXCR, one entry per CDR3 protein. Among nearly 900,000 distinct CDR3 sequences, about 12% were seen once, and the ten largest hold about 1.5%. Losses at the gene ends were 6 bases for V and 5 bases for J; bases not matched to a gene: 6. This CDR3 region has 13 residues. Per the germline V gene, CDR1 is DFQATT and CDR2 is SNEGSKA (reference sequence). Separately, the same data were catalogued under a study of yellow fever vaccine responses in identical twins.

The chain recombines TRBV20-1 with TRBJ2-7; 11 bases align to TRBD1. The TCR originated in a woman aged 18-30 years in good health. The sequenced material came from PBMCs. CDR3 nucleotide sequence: TGCAGTGCCGAACAGGGACAGGGGGACGAGCAGTACGTC. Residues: CSAEQGQGDEQYV.